This T cell receptor (beta chain) is drawn from a study of pediatric ulcerative colitis (dated by TCRdb to between 2017 and 2020). Looking at the study overall: Pancolitis was present in several ulcerative colitis patients and left-sided colitis in two, and histology consistent with ulcerative colitis was found in all of these patients. From roughly 9 newly diagnosed, treatment-naive pediatric ulcerative colitis patients and four non-IBD control children, paired blood and rectal samples were collected. The Pediatric Ulcerative Colitis Activity Index classified a couple of patients as having mild disease, several as having moderate disease and three as having acute severe colitis.

Results and caveats for the whole study, not just this receptor: Controls, mild-moderate and acute severe colitis patients were separated by rectal repertoire features, and reduced rectal diversity due to clonal expansions was observed in acute severe colitis. The healthy control group was small, with only a handful of individuals. A couple of rectal CDR3 clonotypes turned up in every ulcerative colitis patient but in none of the controls. Compared with controls, ulcerative colitis patients showed significantly higher autologous blood-rectal clonal overlap, a finding that suggests increased T cell trafficking to inflamed tissue. For technical reasons, substantially fewer templates were yielded by the blood samples of two patients, and these blood samples were excluded from blood-rectal overlap analysis. Because the repertoires came from total lymphocyte DNA, rare subsets such as regulatory T cells may have patterns that are not reflected.

Points on this clone: Its antigen has not been determined. Per-base qualities were not stored, and no clone one base away is much larger.

Sequences PRHDT (CDR1) and FYEKMQ (CDR2) are obtained from the germline V gene (reference sequence). Trimming costs V 6 bases and J 3 bases, and their ends lie 14 bases apart. Including cysteine and phenylalanine, the CDR3 has 14 amino acids. The kept DNA is CDR3 alone, 42 bases in frame from the first base. Before the diagnostic colonoscopy, none of the ulcerative colitis patients had been given immunosuppressive medication. Blood was sampled at the time of the colonoscopy. The Wizard kit (Promega) was used to extract genomic DNA from the blood and intestinal samples. Rearranged CDR3 beta regions were amplified from genomic DNA with multiplex V and J primers using the immunoSEQ TRB Survey service. Survey-level sequencing depth of up to 500,000 reads per sample was used to keep depth equal across samples. The libraries were purified and pooled, then sequenced using Illumina technology. The authors processed their data as follows. Productive clonality, sample overlap, pairwise scatters, CDR3 beta length, V/D/J gene usage and productiveness were all assessed with the immunoSEQ online tools. Calculated diversity was defined as the number of unique rearrangements divided by total templates times 100, and Shannon and Simpson indices were additionally computed. Z-score normalized data were analyzed by principal component analysis with the R prcomp function and the ggbiplot package. Morisita's index was used to measure clonal overlap between blood and rectum within each subject. TCRdb mirrors the immuneACCESS table, restricted to in-frame sequences. Some clones are absent from its copies; in checked studies, under half trace to an unresolved V gene, and the reason for the others is unknown. From that table come the V and J calls and clone size; the DNA was used to work out D and trimming. Across this sample there are 30,000 to 40,000 clones, with roughly 82% seen only once. About 4.5% of the sample lies in the top ten.

Sequenced input: blood. The receptor was derived from a boy younger than 18 with severe ulcerative colitis. The sequence links TRBV13 to TRBJ1-1; the D gene is unclear. The DNA sequence is given as TGTGCCAGCAGTAATGAACAATCCTACACTGAAGCTTTCTTT. Translation gives CASSNEQSYTEAFF.